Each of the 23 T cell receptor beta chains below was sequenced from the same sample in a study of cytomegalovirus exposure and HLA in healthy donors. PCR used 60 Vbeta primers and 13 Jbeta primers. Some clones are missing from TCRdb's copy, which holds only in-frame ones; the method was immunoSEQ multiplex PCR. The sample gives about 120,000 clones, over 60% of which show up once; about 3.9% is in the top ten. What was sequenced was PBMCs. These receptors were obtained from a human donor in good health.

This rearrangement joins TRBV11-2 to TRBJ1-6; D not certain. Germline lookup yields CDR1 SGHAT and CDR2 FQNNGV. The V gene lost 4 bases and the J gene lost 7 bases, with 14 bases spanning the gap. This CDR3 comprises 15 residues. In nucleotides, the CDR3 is TGTGCCAGCAGCTCCCTGGGCAGTCAGAATTCACCCCTCCACTTT. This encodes CASSSLGSQNSPLHF.

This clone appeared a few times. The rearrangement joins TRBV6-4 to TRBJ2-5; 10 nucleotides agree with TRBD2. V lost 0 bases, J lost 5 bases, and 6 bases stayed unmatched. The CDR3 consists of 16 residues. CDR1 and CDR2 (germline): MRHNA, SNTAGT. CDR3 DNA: TGTGCCAGCAGTGACTCTCTAGCGGGAGCTTTGGAGACCCAGTACTTC. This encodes CASSDSLAGALETQYF.

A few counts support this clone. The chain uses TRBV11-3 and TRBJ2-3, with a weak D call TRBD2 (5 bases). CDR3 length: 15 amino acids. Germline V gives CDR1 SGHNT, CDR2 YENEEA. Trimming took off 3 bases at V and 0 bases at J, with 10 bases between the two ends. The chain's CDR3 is CASSFLTGSTDTQYF. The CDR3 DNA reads TGTGCCAGCAGCTTTTTGACGGGGAGCACAGATACGCAGTATTTT. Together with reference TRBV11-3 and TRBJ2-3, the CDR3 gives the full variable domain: EAGVVQSPRYKIIEKKQPVAFWCNPISGHNTLYWYLQNLGQGPELLIRYENEEAVDDSQLPKDRFSAERLKGVDSTLKIQPAELGDSAVYLCASSFLTGSTDTQYFGPGTRLTVL.

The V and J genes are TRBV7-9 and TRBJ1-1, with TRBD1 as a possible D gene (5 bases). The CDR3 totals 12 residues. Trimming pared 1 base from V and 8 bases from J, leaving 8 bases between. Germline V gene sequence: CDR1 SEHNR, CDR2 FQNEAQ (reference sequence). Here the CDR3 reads CASSLVGGEAFF. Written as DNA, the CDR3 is TGTGCCAGCAGCTTAGTTGGGGGGGAAGCTTTCTTT.

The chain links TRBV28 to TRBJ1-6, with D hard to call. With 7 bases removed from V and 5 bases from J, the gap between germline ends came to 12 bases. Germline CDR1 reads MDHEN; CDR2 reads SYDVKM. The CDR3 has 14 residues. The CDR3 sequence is CASKAGSDNSPLHF. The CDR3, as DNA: TGTGCCAGCAAGGCGGGATCCGATAATTCACCCCTCCACTTT.

CDR3 nucleotide sequence: TGTGCCAGCAGCCAGACAGGGTGGTTCCCAGATACGCAGTATTTT. The encoded protein is CASSQTGWFPDTQYF. This chain links TRBV7-3 with TRBJ2-3, with 7 positions matching TRBD1. Germline CDR1 SGHTA, CDR2 FQGTGA. The CDR3 consists of 15 residues. The ends lost 5 bases at V and 4 bases at J; junction bases unmatched: 9.

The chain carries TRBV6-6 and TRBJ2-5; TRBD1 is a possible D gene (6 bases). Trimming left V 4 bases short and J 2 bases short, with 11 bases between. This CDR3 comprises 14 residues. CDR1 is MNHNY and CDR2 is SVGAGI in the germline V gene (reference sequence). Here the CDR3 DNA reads TGTGCCAGCAGTTCGACAGGAACGCAAGAGACCCAGTACTTC. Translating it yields CASSSTGTQETQYF.

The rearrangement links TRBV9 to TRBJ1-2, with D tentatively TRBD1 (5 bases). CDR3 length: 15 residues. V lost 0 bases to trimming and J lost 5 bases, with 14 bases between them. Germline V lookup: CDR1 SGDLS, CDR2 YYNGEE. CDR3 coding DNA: TGTGCCAGCAGCGTAGCTCCCAGGGTTGAATATGGCTACACCTTC. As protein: CASSVAPRVEYGYTF.

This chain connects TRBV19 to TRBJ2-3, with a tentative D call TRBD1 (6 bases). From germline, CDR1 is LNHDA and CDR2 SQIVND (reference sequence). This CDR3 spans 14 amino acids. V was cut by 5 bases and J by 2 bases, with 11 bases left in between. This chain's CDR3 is CASSGQLDTDTQYF. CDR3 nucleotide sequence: TGTGCCAGTAGTGGACAGTTAGACACAGATACGCAGTATTTT.

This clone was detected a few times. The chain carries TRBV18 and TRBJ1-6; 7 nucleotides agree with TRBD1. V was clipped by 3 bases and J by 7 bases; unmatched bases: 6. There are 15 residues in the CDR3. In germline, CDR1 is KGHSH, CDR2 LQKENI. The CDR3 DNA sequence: TGTGCCAGCTCACCCGACAGGGCGGAAAATTCACCCCTCCACTTT. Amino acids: CASSPDRAENSPLHF.

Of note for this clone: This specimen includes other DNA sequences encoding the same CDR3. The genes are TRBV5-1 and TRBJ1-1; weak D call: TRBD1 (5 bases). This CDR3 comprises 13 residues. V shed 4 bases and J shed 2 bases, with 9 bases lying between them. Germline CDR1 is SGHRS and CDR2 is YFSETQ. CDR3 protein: CASSLTVNTEAFF. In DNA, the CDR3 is TGCGCCAGCAGCCTGACAGTAAACACTGAAGCTTTCTTT.

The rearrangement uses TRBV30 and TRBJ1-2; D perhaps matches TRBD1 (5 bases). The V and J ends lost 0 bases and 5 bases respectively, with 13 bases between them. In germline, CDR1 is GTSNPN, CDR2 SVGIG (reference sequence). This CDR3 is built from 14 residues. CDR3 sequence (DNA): TGTGCCTGGAGTGTATTTGCCAGGGAATATGGCTACACCTTC. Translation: CAWSVFAREYGYTF.

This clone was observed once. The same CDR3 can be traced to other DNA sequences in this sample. This CDR3 is CASSRRGYEQYF. The CDR3 nucleotides read TGTGCCAGCAGCAGACGGGGCTACGAGCAGTACTTC. The chain has TRBV11-1 and TRBJ2-7, with D perhaps TRBD2 (5 bases). Germline assignment: CDR1 SGHAT and CDR2 FQDESV (reference sequence). The CDR3 covers 12 residues. Trimming took off 5 bases at V and 3 bases at J, with 8 bases between the two ends.

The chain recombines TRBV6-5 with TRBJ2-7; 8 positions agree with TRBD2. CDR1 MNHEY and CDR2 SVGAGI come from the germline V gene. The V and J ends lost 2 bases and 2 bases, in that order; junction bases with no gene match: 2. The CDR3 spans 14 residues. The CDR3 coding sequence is TGTGCCAGCAGTTACACAGCGGGAGCCTACGAGCAGTACTTC. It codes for CASSYTAGAYEQYF.

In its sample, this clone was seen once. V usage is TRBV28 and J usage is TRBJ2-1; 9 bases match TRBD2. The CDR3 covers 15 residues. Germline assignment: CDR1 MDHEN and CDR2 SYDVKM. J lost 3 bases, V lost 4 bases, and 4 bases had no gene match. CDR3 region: CASSSSGTGYNEQFF. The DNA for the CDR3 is TGTGCCAGCAGTTCTAGCGGGACCGGCTACAATGAGCAGTTCTTC.

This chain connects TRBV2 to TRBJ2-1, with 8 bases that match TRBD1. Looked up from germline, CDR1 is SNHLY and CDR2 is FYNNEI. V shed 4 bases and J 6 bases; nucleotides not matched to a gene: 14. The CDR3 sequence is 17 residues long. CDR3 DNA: TGTGCCAGCAGTGCCCCAGGGCAGGGGGCGAAGGGCAATGAGCAGTTCTTC. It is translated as CASSAPGQGAKGNEQFF.

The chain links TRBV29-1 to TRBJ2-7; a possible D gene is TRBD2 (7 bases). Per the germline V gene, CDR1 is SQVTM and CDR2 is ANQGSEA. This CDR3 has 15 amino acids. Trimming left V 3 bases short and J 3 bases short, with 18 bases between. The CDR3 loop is CSVDLLGGGNYEQYF. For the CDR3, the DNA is TGCAGCGTTGATCTTCTAGGGGGGGGAAACTACGAGCAGTACTTC.

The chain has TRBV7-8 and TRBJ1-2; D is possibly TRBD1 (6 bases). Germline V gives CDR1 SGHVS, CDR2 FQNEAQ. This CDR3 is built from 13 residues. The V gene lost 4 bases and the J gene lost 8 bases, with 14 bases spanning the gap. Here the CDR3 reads CASSSTVQGGYTF. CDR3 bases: TGTGCCAGCAGCTCTACGGTCCAGGGGGGCTACACCTTC.

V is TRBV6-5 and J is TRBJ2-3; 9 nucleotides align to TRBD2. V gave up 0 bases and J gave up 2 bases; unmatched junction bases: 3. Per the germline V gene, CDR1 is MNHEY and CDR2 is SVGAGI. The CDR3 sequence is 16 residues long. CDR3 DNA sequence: TGTGCCAGCAGTTACTCGGCGGGGGGGGACACAGATACGCAGTATTTT. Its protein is CASSYSAGGDTDTQYF.

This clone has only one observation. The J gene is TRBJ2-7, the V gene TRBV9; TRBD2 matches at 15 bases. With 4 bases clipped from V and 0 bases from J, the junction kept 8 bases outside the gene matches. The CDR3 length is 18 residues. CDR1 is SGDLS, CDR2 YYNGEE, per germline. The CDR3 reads CASSSGLAGGLGSYEQYF. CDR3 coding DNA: TGTGCCAGCAGCTCAGGACTAGCGGGAGGGCTGGGCTCCTACGAGCAGTACTTC.

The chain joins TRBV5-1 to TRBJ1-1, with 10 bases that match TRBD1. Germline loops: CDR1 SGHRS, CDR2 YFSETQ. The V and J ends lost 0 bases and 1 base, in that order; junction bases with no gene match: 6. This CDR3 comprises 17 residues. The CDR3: CASSLGGTGVANTEAFF. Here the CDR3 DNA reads TGCGCCAGCAGCTTGGGGGGGACAGGGGTCGCGAACACTGAAGCTTTCTTT.

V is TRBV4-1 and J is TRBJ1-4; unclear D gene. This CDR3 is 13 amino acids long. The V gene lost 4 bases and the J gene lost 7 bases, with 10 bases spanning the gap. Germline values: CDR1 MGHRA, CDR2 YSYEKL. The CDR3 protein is CASSPGSGEKLFF. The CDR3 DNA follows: TGCGCCAGCAGCCCAGGTTCAGGTGAAAAACTGTTTTTT.

CDR3 loop: CASSYSPVPGQPQHF. As DNA, the CDR3 is TGTGCCAGCAGTTACTCACCAGTTCCGGGTCAGCCCCAGCATTTT. The J gene is TRBJ1-5, the V gene TRBV6-6; D call uncertain. The CDR3 length is 15 residues. Germline loops: CDR1 MNHNY, CDR2 SVGAGI (reference sequence). The germline V and J ends were trimmed by 0 bases and 6 bases, with 12 bases remaining between them.